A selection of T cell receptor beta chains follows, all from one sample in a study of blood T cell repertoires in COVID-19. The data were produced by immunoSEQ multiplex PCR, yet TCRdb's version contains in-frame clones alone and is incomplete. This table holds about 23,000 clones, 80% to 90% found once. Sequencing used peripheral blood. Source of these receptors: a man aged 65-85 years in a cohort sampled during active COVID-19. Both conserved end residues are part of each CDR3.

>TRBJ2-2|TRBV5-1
CASGMTGTNTGELFF
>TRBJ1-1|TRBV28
CASSLHSEAFF
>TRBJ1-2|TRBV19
CASSIRGQGATYGYTF
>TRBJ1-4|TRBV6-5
CAAGKNEKLFF
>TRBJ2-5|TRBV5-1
CASSPGPSGGQETQYF
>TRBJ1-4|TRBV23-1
CASSHIRGRGGIEKLFF
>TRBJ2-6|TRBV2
CAILGGIESGANVLTF
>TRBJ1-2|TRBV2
CASRVQGQGASYGYTF
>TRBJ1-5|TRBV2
CASLQGTYSNQPQHF
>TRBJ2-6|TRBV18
CASSPSTSGVVANVLTF
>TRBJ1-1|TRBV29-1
CSVEPGSEAFF
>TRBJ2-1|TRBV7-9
CASSFREWYNEQFF
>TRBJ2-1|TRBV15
CATSRDSSLAEMQFF
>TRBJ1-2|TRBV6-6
CASSSPGQSFYTF
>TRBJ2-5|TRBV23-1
CASSRGLRETQYF
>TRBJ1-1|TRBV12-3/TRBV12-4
CASSFRGNAEAFF
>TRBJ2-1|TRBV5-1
CASSFSQGATEQFF
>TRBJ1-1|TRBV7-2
CASSARQGASEAFF
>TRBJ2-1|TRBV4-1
CASSHQRGYNEQFF
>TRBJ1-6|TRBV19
CASSIQGFRNSPLHF
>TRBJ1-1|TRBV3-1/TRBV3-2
CASRNRQADTEAFF
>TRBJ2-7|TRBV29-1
CSVLQGSSYEQYF
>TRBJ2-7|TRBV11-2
CASSLVTGVGYYEQYF
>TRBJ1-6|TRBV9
CASSRQGAVFNSPLHF
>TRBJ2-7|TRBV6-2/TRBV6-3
CASSWGLTSSYEQYF
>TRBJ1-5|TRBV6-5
CASSTEHNQPQHF
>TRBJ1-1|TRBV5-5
CASSLGLGLGNTEAFF
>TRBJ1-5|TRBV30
CAWTVGRSSNQPQHF
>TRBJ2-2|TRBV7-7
CASSLVQGVTGELFF
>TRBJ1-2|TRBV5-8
CASSRGYGQGANGYTF
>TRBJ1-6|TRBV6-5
CASSYRDRGHNSPLHF
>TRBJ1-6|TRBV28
CASSWTGVRNSPLHF
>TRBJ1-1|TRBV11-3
CASSLEANTEAFF
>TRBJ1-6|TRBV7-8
CASSPGLWGRNSPLHF
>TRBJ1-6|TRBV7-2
CASSLVRRAGGYNSPLHF
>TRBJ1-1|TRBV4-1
CASSQGPSRRTEAFF
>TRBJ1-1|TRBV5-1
CASSFMTGLNTEAFF
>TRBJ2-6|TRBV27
CASSLSAYSGANVLTF
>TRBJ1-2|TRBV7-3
CASSRGGFYGYTF
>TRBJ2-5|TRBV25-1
CASSLRGSLRETQYF
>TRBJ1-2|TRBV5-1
CASRGGRGRDLGTYGYTF
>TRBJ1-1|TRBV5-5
CASSQTSHSNTEAFF
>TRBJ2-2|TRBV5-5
CASSPTGDRNTGELFF
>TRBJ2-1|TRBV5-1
CASSGGRGKDEQFF
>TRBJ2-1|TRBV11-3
CASSSGQLSSYNEQFF
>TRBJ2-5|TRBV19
CASSMGSLAGGGETQYF
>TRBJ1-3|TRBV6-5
CASSSGSSGNTIYF
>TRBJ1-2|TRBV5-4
CASSRDRKMGEVYGYTF
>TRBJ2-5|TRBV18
CASSPRLLAGRETQYF
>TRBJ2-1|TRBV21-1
CASSNAGGLRVDEQFF
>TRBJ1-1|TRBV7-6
CASSPPSVSGEAFF
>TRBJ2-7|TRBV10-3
CAIRGDRVTYEQYF
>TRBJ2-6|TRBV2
CASSARGGSSGANVLTF
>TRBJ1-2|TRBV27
CASRKTGNYGYTF
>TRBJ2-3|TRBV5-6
CASSSLATEDTQYF
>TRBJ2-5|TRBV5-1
CASSFQGEQETQYF
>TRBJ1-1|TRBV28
CASTLRTGRYIEAFF